Listed here is a single T cell receptor (beta chain). These data come from a study of CD8 T cells in Susac syndrome. A quantity of about 0.5 to 1 ug RNA underwent reverse transcription using random hexamers. The CDR3 of TCR beta was amplified by immunoSEQ multiplex PCR across 54 Vbeta and 13 Jbeta. TCRdb fed the immunoSEQ multiplex PCR reads into MiXCR, producing one record per CDR3 protein. Of some 130,000 distinct CDR3 sequences in the sample, 75% to 90% were seen once. This sequence originates from a human donor with multiple sclerosis. Sample: CD8+ T cells from PBMCs.

The DNA of the CDR3 is TGTGCCAGCAGCCAAAGGCCCTTTAGCGGGGGGCCCTCCTACGAGCAGTACTTC. It is translated as CASSQRPFSGGPSYEQYF. The V call is TRBV3-1, the J call TRBJ2-7; 10 bases map to TRBD2. Trimming at V came to 2 bases and at J to 0 bases, leaving 10 bases not matched to a gene. The CDR3 loop spans 18 amino acids. CDR1 is LGHDT, CDR2 YNNKEL, per germline (reference sequence).